This T cell receptor beta chain is from a study of T cells in Graves' hyperthyroidism and ophthalmopathy. General study points: Ophthalmopathy was separated from stable hyperthyroidism by a 13 V-J model.

Uncontrolled infection, other autoimmune disease, pregnancy or lactation excluded patients. Under 12 ml fresh peripheral blood yielded the PBMCs. A word on this clonotype: What it binds is unknown.

Amplified TCR beta CDR3 regions came from RNA transcripts. Carried out on the TCR CDR3, a first-round RT-PCR used the HTBI primer set. In TCRdb, the multiplex PCR reads were re-called with MiXCR into one record per CDR3 protein. The sample records 300,000 to 450,000 distinct CDR3 sequences, around a sixth being singletons. Trimming took 5 bases from V and 1 from J; bases not matched to a gene: 8. The CDR3 is made up of 18 amino acids. From germline, CDR1 is SNHLY and CDR2 FYNNEI. The sequence came from a woman under 30 with Graves' hyperthyroidism that later progressed to Graves' ophthalmopathy. This chain joins TRBV2 and TRBJ2-3, with 14 bases identical to TRBD2. The sequencing sample was made of blood. The CDR3 bases are TGTGCCAGCAGTTATACGGGGACTAGCGGGAGAGGCACAGATACGCAGTATTTT. The encoded protein is CASSYTGTSGRGTDTQYF.